One and the same sample provided the 25 T cell receptor beta chains below, sequenced in a study of blood T cell repertoires in COVID-19. The assay was immunoSEQ multiplex PCR, and TCRdb's table has in-frame clones only and misses some. The data contain about 130,000 clones, about four fifths of them singletons. The sample taken for sequencing was peripheral blood. The receptors were gathered from a woman in her 50s with acute or convalescent COVID-19.

The chain uses TRBV6-5 and TRBJ2-2; D is possibly TRBD1 (6 bases). Germline lookup yields CDR1 MNHEY and CDR2 SVGAGI. The CDR3 consists of 13 residues. V shed 6 bases and J shed 6 bases, with 11 bases lying between them. CDR3: CASSGTGPGELFF. Here the CDR3 DNA reads TGTGCCAGCAGCGGAACAGGGCCCGGGGAGCTGTTTTTT.

The gene calls are TRBV6-5 and TRBJ2-7, with TRBD2 as a possible D gene (6 bases). Germline V gives CDR1 MNHEY, CDR2 SVGAGI. The germline V and J ends were trimmed by 9 bases and 4 bases, with 13 bases remaining between them. The CDR3 is 12 amino acids. This chain's CDR3 is CASSREQYEQYF. In DNA, the CDR3 is TGTGCCAGTTCACGGGAGCAATACGAGCAGTACTTC.

The CDR3 coding sequence is TGTGCCAGCAGTTCGGACAGGGAAATGAACACTGAAGCTTTCTTT. As protein: CASSSDREMNTEAFF. The chain carries TRBV27 and TRBJ1-1; 8 bases map to TRBD1. V gave up 4 bases and J gave up 0 bases; unmatched junction bases: 4. The CDR3 is 15 residues long. Germline CDR1 MNHEY, CDR2 SMNVEV (reference sequence).

The chain combines TRBV5-5 with TRBJ2-2; no firm D call. The V end lost 4 bases, the J end lost 3 bases, and 13 bases lay between the germline ends. Germline lookup yields CDR1 SGHKS and CDR2 YYEKEE (reference sequence). The CDR3 runs to 15 residues. The chain's CDR3 is CASSTNAGYTGELFF. CDR3 sequence (DNA): TGTGCCAGCAGCACGAATGCAGGCTACACCGGGGAGCTGTTTTTT. The complete variable domain, with remaining parts taken from reference TRBV5-5 and TRBJ2-2, reads DAGVTQSPTHLIKTRGQQVTLRCSPISGHKSVSWYQQVLGQGPQFIFQYYEKEERGRGNFPDRFSARQFPNYSSELNVNALLLGDSALYLCASSTNAGYTGELFFGEGSRLTVL.

The J gene is TRBJ2-1, the V gene TRBV6-5; 8 positions agree with TRBD1. The J segment lost 0 bases and the V segment lost 6 bases, leaving 4 bases of the junction unmatched. CDR3 length: 15 residues. The germline V gene encodes CDR1 MNHEY and CDR2 SVGAGI. CDR3 nucleotides: TGTGCCAGCAGCACAGGGGGAAGCTCCTACAATGAGCAGTTCTTC. Amino acid sequence: CASSTGGSSYNEQFF.

The chain is built from TRBV4-1 and TRBJ1-3; 7 bases are shared with TRBD1. Germline V lookup: CDR1 MGHRA, CDR2 YSYEKL. CDR3 length: 16 amino acids. The V gene end was trimmed by 5 bases and the J gene end by 7 bases; junction bases not matched to a gene: 14. The CDR3 sequence: CASSLSGQADSNTIYF. As DNA, the CDR3 is TGCGCCAGCAGCTTATCCGGACAGGCAGATTCGAACACCATATATTTT.

This clone occurred once. The gene calls are TRBV28 and TRBJ2-7; TRBD1 agrees at 8 bases. From germline, CDR1 is MDHEN and CDR2 SYDVKM. Trimming at V came to 6 bases and at J to 1 base, leaving 5 bases not matched to a gene. The CDR3 runs 14 residues. CDR3 sequence reads: CASRTQGASYEQYF. In DNA form, the CDR3 reads TGTGCCAGCAGGACGCAGGGGGCTTCCTACGAGCAGTACTTC.

The chain employs TRBV24-1 and TRBJ2-1; 8 positions match TRBD2. The CDR3 is 16 amino acids. V lost 5 bases, J lost 2 bases, and 7 bases stayed unmatched. Germline V gene sequence: CDR1 KGHDR, CDR2 SFDVKD. The CDR3 DNA follows: TGTGCCACCAGTGGGGACGGCGGGGGGACCTACAATGAGCAGTTCTTC. It encodes CATSGDGGGTYNEQFF.

This clone is a singleton in its sample. V and J are TRBV5-8 and TRBJ2-2; 7 nucleotides align to TRBD2. The CDR3 runs 13 residues. The ends lost 3 bases at V and 5 bases at J; junction bases unmatched: 1. Germline V gives CDR1 SGHTS, CDR2 YDEGEE. The CDR3 sequence is CASSYSGTGELFF. CDR3 nucleotides: TGTGCCAGCAGCTATAGCGGGACCGGGGAGCTGTTTTTT.

This sequence joins TRBV30 and TRBJ1-2; a possible D gene is TRBD1 (6 bases). Germline assignment: CDR1 GTSNPN and CDR2 SVGIG (reference sequence). CDR3 length: 11 amino acids. Trimming cost V 5 bases and J 13 bases, with 17 bases left between them. The CDR3 region has the DNA TGTGCCTGGGGGGGACAAGGATTGTGCACCTTC. Encoded protein: CAWGGQGLCTF. The whole variable domain, remainder taken from reference TRBV30 and TRBJ1-2, is SQTIHQWPATLVQPVGSPLSLECTVEGTSNPNLYWYRQAAGRGLQLLFYSVGIGQISSEVPQNLSASRPQDRQFILSSKKLLLSDSGFYLCAWGGQGLCTFGSGTRLTVV.

The rearrangement uses TRBV19 and TRBJ1-2, with 7 bases aligning to TRBD1. The CDR3 has 15 amino acids. Germline V gene sequence: CDR1 LNHDA, CDR2 SQIVND (reference sequence). J was trimmed by 4 bases and V by 8 bases; bases with no gene match: 13. The CDR3 DNA reads as TGTGCCAGTGCGCGACCTGGACAGGATCGCTATGGCTACACCTTC. Protein: CASARPGQDRYGYTF.

The rearrangement joins TRBV28 to TRBJ1-5; 7 bases align to TRBD1. The CDR3 runs 16 residues. The germline V gene has CDR1 MDHEN and CDR2 SYDVKM. Germline trimming cut 3 bases from V and 9 bases from J; bases unmatched to any gene: 14. The CDR3 loop reads CASSLPTQGRGPPQHF. CDR3 in DNA: TGTGCCAGCAGTTTGCCAACACAGGGAAGGGGGCCGCCCCAGCATTTT.

The CDR3 nucleotides read TGTGCCAGTAGTATTGACAGTGGCTATGGCTACACCTTC. Protein: CASSIDSGYGYTF. The rearrangement uses TRBV19 and TRBJ1-2, with D possibly TRBD1 on 5 matching bases. Germline V CDR1 and CDR2: LNHDA, SQIVND (reference sequence). V was clipped by 3 bases and J by 4 bases, with 9 bases between them. The CDR3 runs to 13 residues.

The V call is TRBV29-1, the J call TRBJ1-1, with D hard to call. Germline CDR1 and CDR2: SQVTM and ANQGSEA. The CDR3 is made up of 13 amino acids. Between the trimmed V and J ends, which lost 4 bases and 10 bases, there was a span of 19 bases. The CDR3 region has the DNA TGCAGCGTTGTGGAGGACGGATCGACGGGAGCTTTCTTT. As protein: CSVVEDGSTGAFF.

The V and J genes are TRBV12-3 or TRBV12-4 and TRBJ2-1; D ambiguous. V dropped 3 bases and J dropped 4 bases, with 7 bases sitting between them. The CDR3 spans 13 residues. CDR3 loop: CASSFNAYNEQFF. The CDR3 DNA reads TGTGCCAGCAGTTTTAACGCGTACAATGAGCAGTTCTTC.

This clone was picked up a small number of times. CDR3 sequence: CASSPGDRDNSPLHF. The CDR3 nucleotides read TGCGCCAGCAGCCCCGGCGACAGGGATAATTCACCCCTCCACTTT. This rearrangement joins TRBV5-1 to TRBJ1-6, with TRBD1 matching 7 bases. V trimming: 4 bases; J trimming: 5 bases; junction bases outside the gene matches: 6. This CDR3 has 15 amino acids. Germline CDR1 is SGHRS and CDR2 is YFSETQ.

This sequence joins TRBV5-4 and TRBJ1-3; possible D gene TRBD1, 6 bases. V lost 0 bases and J lost 6, with 16 bases in between. The CDR3 consists of 16 residues. Germline V lookup: CDR1 SGHNT, CDR2 YYREEE (reference sequence). The CDR3 is CASSLDLGGFENTIYF. The CDR3 DNA sequence: TGTGCCAGCAGCTTGGATTTAGGGGGTTTCGAAAACACCATATATTTT.

DNA for the CDR3: TGTGCCTGGAGTGGCCTAGCGGGGAGCTCCTACAATGAGCAGTTCTTC. This sequence encodes CAWSGLAGSSYNEQFF. The chain couples TRBV30 to TRBJ2-1; 9 bases agree with TRBD2. The CDR3 has 16 residues. Trimming took 1 base from V and 0 from J; bases not matched to a gene: 4. Looked up from germline, CDR1 is GTSNPN and CDR2 is SVGIG (reference sequence).

This rearrangement joins TRBV10-3 to TRBJ1-2; D call uncertain. The CDR3 is made up of 14 amino acids. Germline V lookup: CDR1 ENHRY, CDR2 SYGVKD. Trimming pared 4 bases from V and 0 bases from J, leaving 9 bases between. The CDR3 sequence is CAISGQVANYGYTF. The DNA for the CDR3 is TGTGCCATCAGTGGGCAGGTAGCTAACTATGGCTACACCTTC.

V and J are TRBV7-9 and TRBJ1-1; D possibly corresponds to TRBD1 (6 bases). V lost 4 bases and J 0 bases, leaving 6 bases between the germline ends. This CDR3 spans 13 amino acids. Germline V gives CDR1 SEHNR, CDR2 FQNEAQ (reference sequence). CDR3 residues: CASSYRVNTEAFF. CDR3 coding DNA: TGTGCCAGCAGCTACAGGGTGAACACTGAAGCTTTCTTT.

The genes are TRBV12-5 and TRBJ1-5; D is ambiguous. Looked up from germline, CDR1 is LGHNT and CDR2 is FRNRAP. With 1 base removed from V and 7 bases from J, the gap between germline ends came to 5 bases. This CDR3 comprises 12 residues. The CDR3, as DNA: TGTGCTAGTGGTTTGGCTCCCCAGCCCCAGCATTTT. Translating it yields CASGLAPQPQHF.

This sequence joins TRBV5-1 and TRBJ2-2; the match to TRBD2 covers 8 bases. Germline V gene lookup returns CDR1 SGHRS and CDR2 YFSETQ. The junction had 5 bases not matched to a gene; V was cut back by 4 bases and J by 3 bases. This CDR3 contains 15 residues. The CDR3 reads CASSPGGADTGELFF. The DNA for the CDR3 is TGCGCCAGCAGCCCCGGGGGGGCCGACACCGGGGAGCTGTTTTTT.

The J gene is TRBJ2-7, the V gene TRBV12-5; 9 nucleotides match TRBD2. The CDR3 contains 14 residues. J gave up 4 bases and V 5 bases, and 6 bases lay outside the gene matches. From germline, CDR1 is LGHNT and CDR2 FRNRAP. CDR3 bases: TGTGCTAGTGGTCTCGGGACTAGCTATTACGAGCAGTACTTC. Its translation is CASGLGTSYYEQYF.

This clone appeared a single time. J is TRBJ2-7 and V is TRBV27; D is undetermined. The V gene's germline CDR1 is MNHEY and CDR2 SMNVEV (reference sequence). CDR3 length: 13 residues. Deletions cut 0 bases from V and 4 bases from J, with 7 bases between. CDR3 in amino acids: CASSLSSGYEQYF. DNA of the CDR3: TGTGCCAGCAGTTTATCGTCCGGTTACGAGCAGTACTTC.

The chain employs TRBV12-3 or TRBV12-4 and TRBJ1-1; 7 positions match TRBD1. J lost 7 bases, V lost 2 bases, and 4 bases had no gene match. The length of the CDR3 is 13 residues. The CDR3 coding sequence is TGTGCCAGCAGTTTATATACAGGGGATGAAGCTTTCTTT. Amino acid sequence: CASSLYTGDEAFF.